This T cell receptor (beta chain) stems from a study of blood T cells in healthy people across ages. General observations from the study: Estimated diversity, derived from one million T cells, was regarded as an underestimate.

Concerning this clonotype itself: Antigen: not known.

Primed by a sample-barcoded 5' primer and a J-beta primer mix, a second PCR proceeded for about 6 to 12 cycles. TCRdb used MiXCR to reprocess the 5' RACE reads, holding one entry per CDR3 protein. The repertoire holds some 1.5 million distinct CDR3 sequences, with 40% to 45% as singletons. CDR1 is MNHEY and CDR2 is SMNVEV in the germline V gene (reference sequence). V lost 4 bases, J lost 0 bases, and 16 bases lay in between. The CDR3 runs to 17 residues. Healthy Caucasian individuals from Russia aged 6 to 90 served as donors. This receptor was identified in a young woman in good health. The sequenced sample consisted of blood. The chain has TRBV27 and TRBJ2-1, with a tentative D call TRBD1 (6 bases). CDR3 amino acids: CASSSKDSTASYNEQFF. The CDR3 DNA reads as TGTGCCAGCAGTTCCAAGGACAGTACCGCCTCCTACAATGAGCAGTTCTTC.